The 21 T cell receptor beta chains listed next were all sequenced from one sample in a study of cytomegalovirus exposure and HLA in healthy donors. The PCR made use of 60 Vbeta and 13 Jbeta primers. The repertoire was sequenced with immunoSEQ multiplex PCR; TCRdb's copy has only in-frame clones and lacks some. The table lists fewer than 200,000 clones, roughly four fifths of them singletons. Sequencing used PBMCs. The receptors originated from a woman in her fifties or sixties in good health and CMV-seronegative.

This sequence joins TRBV7-9 and TRBJ2-7; D unresolved. The CDR3 contains 14 residues. Germline CDR1 reads SEHNR; CDR2 reads FQNEAQ (reference sequence). Trimming removed 3 bases at V and 5 bases at J, with 14 bases between. This CDR3 reads CASSFGGSINEQYF. The CDR3 coding sequence is TGTGCCAGCAGCTTCGGCGGATCCATCAACGAGCAGTACTTC. Drawing the rest from reference TRBV7-9 and TRBJ2-7, the complete variable domain is DTGVSQNPRHKITKRGQNVTFRCDPISEHNRLYWYRQTLGQGPEFLTYFQNEAQLEKSRLLSDRFSAERPKGSFSTLEIQRTEQGDSAMYLCASSFGGSINEQYFGPGTRLTVT.

V gene TRBV10-3 combines with J gene TRBJ2-1, with 7 bases matching TRBD2. Germline V gene lookup returns CDR1 ENHRY and CDR2 SYGVKD. Trimming removed 4 bases from V and 3 bases from J; junction bases left unmatched: 6. This CDR3 has 15 residues. In DNA form, the CDR3 reads TGTGCCATCAGTGCCAGCGGGACGTTCTACAATGAGCAGTTCTTC. Amino acids: CAISASGTFYNEQFF.

The J gene is TRBJ2-5, the V gene TRBV2; TRBD2 agrees at 7 bases. The J segment lost 1 base and the V segment lost 6 bases, leaving 5 bases of the junction unmatched. Germline loops: CDR1 SNHLY, CDR2 FYNNEI. This CDR3 is 14 amino acids long. In DNA form, the CDR3 reads TGTGCCAGCAGGTTGGGGGGGACCCAAGAGACCCAGTACTTC. This translates into CASRLGGTQETQYF.

This chain joins TRBV1 and TRBJ2-1; the D segment call TRBD2 is taken from the table without a DNA check. TRBV1 is recorded as a pseudogene. This CDR3 spans 14 amino acids. The CDR3 DNA reads TGCACCAGGGGGCGACTAGCGGGAGCCAATGAGCAGTTCTTC. Protein product: CTRGRLAGANEQFF.

The table lists this clone with a few counts. This chain connects TRBV28 to TRBJ1-5, with a possible D match to TRBD1 (6 bases). The germline gives CDR1 MDHEN, CDR2 SYDVKM. The ends were cut back, 4 bases at V and 4 bases at J, with 14 bases in the middle. This CDR3 has 15 amino acids. The CDR3 is CASSSLDTGNQPQHF. For the CDR3, the DNA is TGTGCCAGCAGTTCTCTGGATACAGGGAATCAGCCCCAGCATTTT. Together with reference TRBV28 and TRBJ1-5, the CDR3 gives the full variable domain: DVKVTQSSRYLVKRTGEKVFLECVQDMDHENMFWYRQDPGLGLRLIYFSYDVKMKEKGDIPEGYSVSREKKERFSLILESASTNQTSMYLCASSSLDTGNQPQHFGDGTRLSIL.

The V gene is TRBV6-1, the J gene TRBJ2-7, with 8 bases that match TRBD1. The germline V gene has CDR1 MNHNS and CDR2 SASEGT. V shed 4 bases and J 6 bases; nucleotides not matched to a gene: 8. There are 14 residues in the CDR3. CDR3 sequence reads: CASSADRGRLEQYF. DNA for the CDR3: TGTGCCAGCAGTGCCGACAGGGGACGTCTCGAGCAGTACTTC.

This clone was seen a single time. This sequence joins TRBV9 and TRBJ1-2; no clear D. The CDR3 runs to 12 residues. V was shortened by 3 bases and J by 8 bases, with 11 bases between the two germline ends. Germline-derived CDR1 and CDR2 are SGDLS and YYNGEE. The CDR3 protein is CASSAREFGYTF. CDR3 sequence (DNA): TGTGCCAGCAGCGCGAGGGAGTTCGGCTACACCTTC.

The chain is built from TRBV5-6 and TRBJ1-1; the D gene is possibly TRBD1 (6 bases). The CDR3 totals 17 residues. Germline CDR1 is SGHDT and CDR2 is YYEEEE. The V end was cut by 4 bases, the J end by 3 bases, with 22 bases between. The CDR3: CASSRLEAGVGYTEAFF. CDR3 DNA sequence: TGTGCCAGCAGCCGTTTGGAAGCAGGGGTTGGGTACACTGAAGCTTTCTTT.

The chain has TRBV28 and TRBJ2-2, with 11 bases matching TRBD1. The CDR3 has 18 amino acids. The germline gives CDR1 MDHEN, CDR2 SYDVKM. With V trimmed by 9 bases and J by 4 bases, 16 bases remained unmatched. This CDR3 reads CASYTQSGTGGGTGELFF. CDR3 DNA sequence: TGTGCCAGTTACACACAATCCGGGACAGGGGGTGGCACCGGGGAGCTGTTTTTT.

The CDR3 loop is CASRGGQLTGELFF. The DNA for the CDR3 is TGTGCCAGCAGGGGGGGACAGCTCACCGGGGAGCTGTTTTTT. The chain uses TRBV2 and TRBJ2-2, with a tentative D call TRBD1 (7 bases). The CDR3 totals 14 residues. V was pared by 6 bases and J by 4 bases, with 12 bases between. Germline CDR1 reads SNHLY; CDR2 reads FYNNEI. Full variable domain (missing parts from reference TRBV2 and TRBJ2-2): EPEVTQTPSHQVTQMGQEVILRCVPISNHLYFYWYRQILGQKVEFLVSFYNNEISEKSEIFDDQFSVERPDGSNFTLKIRSTKLEDSAMYFCASRGGQLTGELFFGEGSRLTVL.

As DNA, the CDR3 is TGTGCCAGCAGTTTAAGTTGGGGAGGGGGTGGCCAGTACTTC. It codes for CASSLSWGGGGQYF. The chain has TRBV27 and TRBJ2-5; D may be TRBD2 (7 bases). Germline assignment: CDR1 MNHEY and CDR2 SMNVEV (reference sequence). The germline V and J ends were trimmed by 2 bases and 10 bases, with 17 bases remaining between them. The CDR3 runs to 14 residues.

This sequence joins TRBV2 and TRBJ2-1; 7 nucleotides match TRBD2. In germline, CDR1 is SNHLY, CDR2 FYNNEI. This CDR3 is 15 amino acids long. Trimming cost V 3 bases and J 8 bases; bases outside gene matches: 10. As DNA, the CDR3 is TGTGCCAGCAGTGAGGGCCTCGGCGGGGGTTATGAGCAGTTCTTC. Residues: CASSEGLGGGYEQFF.

The chain uses TRBV29-1 and TRBJ1-1; 7 nucleotides agree with TRBD1. The CDR3 is made up of 13 amino acids. J was trimmed by 5 bases and V by 7 bases; bases with no gene match: 10. CDR1 and CDR2 from the germline V gene are SQVTM and ANQGSEA. CDR3 DNA sequence: TGCAGCGGGCGGACAGGAGGTGATACTGAAGCTTTCTTT. Translating gives CSGRTGGDTEAFF.

This clone was counted a single time. V gene TRBV28 combines with J gene TRBJ2-1; 14 nucleotides match TRBD2. This CDR3 has 19 residues. CDR1 and CDR2 from the germline V gene are MDHEN and SYDVKM. With 2 bases clipped from V and 7 bases from J, the junction kept 13 bases outside the gene matches. CDR3 DNA sequence: TGTGCCAGCAGTTTAGTACCGACCGGGACTAGCGGGAGTTTTAATGAGCAGTTCTTC. It codes for CASSLVPTGTSGSFNEQFF.

The chain uses TRBV11-2 and TRBJ2-5; D gene unclear. Germline V CDR1 and CDR2: SGHAT, FQNNGV. V lost 4 bases, J lost 5 bases, and 11 bases lay in between. This CDR3 comprises 13 residues. The CDR3 reads CASSSQLSETQYF. The DNA for the CDR3 is TGTGCCAGCAGCTCGCAGTTGTCCGAGACCCAGTACTTC.

The chain links TRBV7-9 to TRBJ2-7, with D unclear. The CDR3 sequence is 14 residues long. Trimming removed 5 bases from V and 2 bases from J, with 13 bases in between. The germline gives CDR1 SEHNR, CDR2 FQNEAQ (reference sequence). The CDR3, as DNA: TGTGCCAGCAGCCCCCGCACGAGGCCCTACGAGCAGTACTTC. Protein sequence: CASSPRTRPYEQYF.

This clone was observed a few times. J is TRBJ1-6 and V is TRBV6-1; D gene uncertain. V lost 4 bases and J lost 6, with 10 bases in between. Germline CDR1 is MNHNS and CDR2 is SASEGT. The CDR3 spans 14 residues. The CDR3 spells CASSGRSFNSPLHF. DNA for the CDR3: TGTGCCAGCAGTGGACGGAGCTTTAATTCACCCCTCCACTTT.

In this sample, this clone turned up once. The CDR3 DNA reads as TGTGCCAGCAGCCGTGCAGGGGACCCCAGGGCTTTCTTT. Protein product: CASSRAGDPRAFF. J is TRBJ1-1 and V is TRBV27; possibly TRBD1 for D (6 bases). CDR1 is MNHEY and CDR2 is SMNVEV in the germline V gene (reference sequence). V lost 6 bases, J lost 11 bases, and 19 bases lay in between. The CDR3 runs to 13 residues.

The chain combines TRBV12-5 with TRBJ2-5, with a possible D match to TRBD2 (5 bases). Between the trimmed V and J ends, which lost 6 bases and 0 bases, there was a span of 11 bases. Germline V gene data show CDR1 as LGHNT and CDR2 as FRNRAP. The CDR3 length is 14 residues. The CDR3 nucleotides are TGTGCTAGTGGCACGTGGGAGTACCAAGAGACCCAGTACTTC. Amino acids: CASGTWEYQETQYF.

In its sample, this clone was seen a few times. The gene calls are TRBV15 and TRBJ2-1, with 12 bases lining up with TRBD1. CDR1 is LNHNV and CDR2 is YYDKDF in the germline V gene (reference sequence). This CDR3 comprises 18 residues. Germline trimming cut 5 bases from V and 7 bases from J; bases unmatched to any gene: 15. Written as DNA, the CDR3 is TGTGCCACCAGCCGACGAAAGATCGGGACAGGGGGCGGGAATGAGCAGTTCTTC. Protein sequence: CATSRRKIGTGGGNEQFF.

The chain is built from TRBV27 and TRBJ1-1, with TRBD1 as a possible D gene (6 bases). Germline V gene lookup returns CDR1 MNHEY and CDR2 SMNVEV (reference sequence). V lost 7 bases to trimming and J lost 1 base, with 16 bases between them. The CDR3 sequence is 15 residues long. The CDR3, as DNA: TGTGCCAGCACAAATTCCCCGACAGGGAACACTGAAGCTTTCTTT. It yields the protein CASTNSPTGNTEAFF.